These 9 T cell receptor beta chains were all obtained from the same sample, sequenced in a study of T cells in Graves' hyperthyroidism and ophthalmopathy. Amplified TCR beta CDR3 regions came from RNA transcripts. When the TCR CDR3 underwent first-round RT-PCR, the HTBI primer set was used. In TCRdb, the multiplex PCR reads were re-called with MiXCR into one record per CDR3 protein. The data contain about 300,000 distinct CDR3 sequences, around a sixth of them seen just once; the ten biggest clones take up around 33%. The sample comprised blood. The receptors stem from a man younger than 40 with Graves' hyperthyroidism.

The CDR3 DNA follows: TGCAGTGCTAGAGCCTGGGGACCCGGGGAGCCCCAGCATTTT. This gives the protein CSARAWGPGEPQHF. The rearrangement links TRBV20-1 to TRBJ1-5; D might be TRBD1 (5 bases). Trimming took off 1 base at V and 8 bases at J, with 15 bases between the two ends. Per germline, CDR1 DFQATT and CDR2 SNEGSKA (reference sequence). The CDR3 extends over 14 amino acids.

This clonotype was found many times. This chain connects TRBV2 to TRBJ1-1; TRBD1 is a possible D gene (5 bases). The CDR3 is 13 residues long. Germline V gene data show CDR1 as SNHLY and CDR2 as FYNNEI. Trimming cost V 2 bases and J 11 bases, with 15 bases left between them. The CDR3 coding sequence is TGTGCCAGCAGTGAATGGGCCGATGGGGGGGCTTTCTTT. It encodes CASSEWADGGAFF. Looking up the rest from reference TRBV2 and TRBJ1-1 gives the full variable domain: EPEVTQTPSHQVTQMGQEVILRCVPISNHLYFYWYRQILGQKVEFLVSFYNNEISEKSEIFDDQFSVERPDGSNFTLKIRSTKLEDSAMYFCASSEWADGGAFFGQGTRLTVV.

There are a few counts of this clonotype. This rearrangement joins TRBV27 to TRBJ1-6; tentatively, D is TRBD1 (5 bases). Germline values: CDR1 MNHEY, CDR2 SMNVEV (reference sequence). The V and J ends lost 3 bases and 9 bases respectively, with 12 bases between them. The CDR3 runs to 14 residues. Written as DNA, the CDR3 is TGTGCCAGCAGTTTTGTAGGGGCCACTTCACCCCTCCACTTT. Translated, it gives CASSFVGATSPLHF.

The CDR3 sequence: CASSSLAGPRYTEAFF. The CDR3 DNA sequence: TGTGCCAGCAGCTCCCTCGCCGGACCTAGGTACACTGAAGCTTTCTTT. This chain uses TRBV11-2 with TRBJ1-1; D is undetermined. Germline lookup yields CDR1 SGHAT and CDR2 FQNNGV. The CDR3 spans 16 residues. Trimming left V 4 bases short and J 3 bases short, with 18 bases between.

This clonotype was seen a handful of times. The gene calls are TRBV10-3 and TRBJ1-4; D not resolved. V was cut by 0 bases and J by 4 bases, with 9 bases left in between. CDR1 ENHRY and CDR2 SYGVKD come from the germline V gene. CDR3 length: 15 amino acids. The CDR3 DNA is TGTGCCATCAGTGAGTCCGTGGGGATTAATGAAAAACTGTTTTTT. Amino acids: CAISESVGINEKLFF.

This clonotype was seen ten or more times. The gene calls are TRBV6-1 and TRBJ2-1; D is possibly TRBD1 or TRBD2 (5 bases each). This CDR3 region has 13 residues. The germline V gene encodes CDR1 MNHNS and CDR2 SASEGT. The V and J ends lost 10 bases and 7 bases respectively, with 17 bases between them. CDR3 coding DNA: TGTGCCACCAAAGGGGATTCGGGGAATGAGCAGTTCTTC. Its translation: CATKGDSGNEQFF.

Many counts were recorded for this clonotype. The J gene is TRBJ2-1, the V gene TRBV29-1; 10 bases agree with TRBD1. The CDR3 contains 13 residues. Per germline, CDR1 SQVTM and CDR2 ANQGSEA. V was clipped by 4 bases and J by 7 bases; unmatched bases: 4. CDR3 loop: CSVGDRGGNEQFF. The CDR3 DNA is TGCAGCGTTGGGGACAGGGGCGGGAATGAGCAGTTCTTC.

This clonotype has a handful of counts. The chain combines TRBV29-1 with TRBJ2-7, with D possibly matching TRBD2 (7 bases). The CDR3 length is 13 residues. V lost 4 bases, J lost 2 bases, and 12 bases lay in between. Germline values: CDR1 SQVTM, CDR2 ANQGSEA. The CDR3: CSVVRGGPYEQYF. Written as DNA, the CDR3 is TGCAGCGTTGTAAGGGGGGGTCCCTACGAGCAGTACTTC.

There are many counts of this clonotype. V is TRBV29-1 and J is TRBJ1-1; TRBD1 is a possible D gene (6 bases). The CDR3 has 13 amino acids. From germline, CDR1 is SQVTM and CDR2 ANQGSEA. V lost 3 bases and J lost 2, with 10 bases in between. The chain's CDR3 is CSVEVQGNTEAFF. CDR3 nucleotide sequence: TGCAGCGTTGAGGTACAGGGAAACACTGAAGCTTTCTTT.